Below are 30 T cell receptor beta chains sequenced from a single sample in a study of T cells in Graves' hyperthyroidism and ophthalmopathy. From RNA transcripts, TCR beta CDR3 regions were amplified. HTBI primers were the set used in a first-round RT-PCR of the TCR CDR3. TCRdb reprocessed the multiplex PCR reads via MiXCR and lists one record per CDR3 protein. The data hold about 500,000 distinct CDR3 sequences, with roughly 15% observed a single time. Sequenced material: blood. All receptors come from a woman aged 25 to 39 with Graves' ophthalmopathy.

The rearrangement links TRBV4-1 to TRBJ2-1; possible D gene TRBD1, 5 bases. The CDR3 runs to 15 residues. V shed 7 bases and J shed 0 bases, with 13 bases lying between them. Per the germline V gene, CDR1 is MGHRA and CDR2 is YSYEKL. In nucleotides, the CDR3 is TGCGCCAGCAATCAGGGATTCGACTCCTACAATGAGCAGTTCTTC. It yields the protein CASNQGFDSYNEQFF.

This clonotype has a handful of counts. The CDR3 nucleotides are TGTGCTAGTGGGGCCCCGGCTAGCGGGTTCCTTTACGAGCAGTACTTC. Translated: CASGAPASGFLYEQYF. The chain recombines TRBV12-5 with TRBJ2-7, with 8 bases that match TRBD2. The germline CDR1 and CDR2 sequences are LGHNT and FRNRAP. The V and J ends lost 6 bases and 4 bases, in that order; junction bases with no gene match: 14. This CDR3 comprises 16 residues.

This clonotype was detected a few times. This sequence joins TRBV19 and TRBJ2-1, with D tentatively TRBD1 (6 bases). Trimming pared 2 bases from V and 4 bases from J, leaving 15 bases between. CDR1 LNHDA and CDR2 SQIVND come from the germline V gene (reference sequence). The CDR3 extends over 16 amino acids. The CDR3 region is CASSILGVRGYNEQFF. In DNA, the CDR3 is TGTGCCAGTAGTATACTGGGTGTCAGGGGTTACAATGAGCAGTTCTTC.

This clonotype was observed a handful of times. The chain employs TRBV6-1 and TRBJ2-2; possibly TRBD1 for D (7 bases). The CDR3 runs 16 residues. CDR1 and CDR2 from the germline V gene are MNHNS and SASEGT. The V and J ends lost 0 bases and 6 bases respectively, with 14 bases between them. CDR3 nucleotides: TGTGCCAGCAGTGAAGCTACCGACAGGGAGGCCGGGGAGCTGTTTTTT. Its translation is CASSEATDREAGELFF.

This chain links TRBV19 with TRBJ2-1, with D unresolved. Germline values: CDR1 LNHDA, CDR2 SQIVND (reference sequence). This CDR3 is 16 amino acids long. The V gene lost 5 bases and the J gene lost 0 bases, with 14 bases spanning the gap. This CDR3 reads CASSDNAGSSYNEQFF. CDR3 DNA sequence: TGTGCCAGTAGTGACAACGCCGGAAGCTCCTACAATGAGCAGTTCTTC.

This clonotype was counted only a few times. The chain joins TRBV4-1 to TRBJ2-7, with TRBD2 identical over 9 bases. Germline V lookup: CDR1 MGHRA, CDR2 YSYEKL. The CDR3 is made up of 17 amino acids. V trimming: 0 bases; J trimming: 2 bases; junction bases outside the gene matches: 8. The CDR3 region has the DNA TGCGCCAGCAGCCAAGAAGCGCTAGCGGGACGACCCTACGAGCAGTACTTC. It yields the protein CASSQEALAGRPYEQYF.

In DNA form, the CDR3 reads TGTGCCAGCAGAGAGAGCGGGTCCTACAATGAGCAGTTCTTC. Protein sequence: CASRESGSYNEQFF. The genes are TRBV25-1 and TRBJ2-1, with D possibly being TRBD2 (6 bases). Trimming stripped 6 bases from V and 1 base from J, with 10 bases between. Germline CDR1 is MGHDK and CDR2 is SYGVNS. This CDR3 is built from 14 residues.

This clonotype was seen more than once but under ten times. The rearrangement joins TRBV19 to TRBJ2-1, with D possibly matching TRBD2 (6 bases). CDR1 is LNHDA, CDR2 SQIVND, per germline (reference sequence). The V end was cut by 6 bases, the J end by 9 bases, with 15 bases between. This CDR3 is 13 amino acids long. The CDR3 DNA follows: TGTGCCAGTAGGGTCGGGAGCAGAGTTGAGCAGTTCTTC. It specifies CASRVGSRVEQFF.

This clonotype was seen repeatedly, ten times or more. The gene calls are TRBV20-1 and TRBJ2-5; unclear D gene. Trimming removed 0 bases from V and 6 bases from J, with 17 bases in between. Germline CDR1 is DFQATT and CDR2 is SNEGSKA (reference sequence). This CDR3 comprises 15 residues. CDR3 in DNA: TGCAGTGCTAGAGATCGCGCGGAGAGTGCCAAGACCCAGTACTTC. Translated, it gives CSARDRAESAKTQYF.

The rearrangement links TRBV29-1 to TRBJ2-2; D not resolved. CDR1 and CDR2 (germline): SQVTM, ANQGSEA. Trimming removed 4 bases at V and 6 bases at J, with 12 bases between. This CDR3 has 13 amino acids. The CDR3 here is CSVVMARPGELFF. CDR3 in DNA: TGCAGCGTTGTGATGGCCCGTCCCGGGGAGCTGTTTTTT.

The chain joins TRBV7-2 to TRBJ1-1; maybe TRBD1 (6 bases). V was clipped by 4 bases and J by 6 bases, with 21 bases between them. Germline values: CDR1 SGHTA, CDR2 FQGNSA. CDR3 size: 16 residues. CDR3 amino acids: CASSSPKGDWGAEAFF. CDR3 nucleotide sequence: TGTGCCAGCAGCTCCCCGAAGGGGGATTGGGGCGCTGAAGCTTTCTTT.

This clonotype was found many times. V is TRBV7-2 and J is TRBJ2-7; D unresolved. Germline V CDR1 and CDR2: SGHTA, FQGNSA. The CDR3 is 12 residues long. The germline V and J ends were trimmed by 2 bases and 2 bases, with 4 bases remaining between them. CDR3 sequence reads: CASSLNAYEQYF. CDR3 DNA sequence: TGTGCCAGCAGCTTAAATGCCTACGAGCAGTACTTC.

This clonotype was seen many times. The V and J genes are TRBV5-8 and TRBJ1-1; D gene unclear. The length of the CDR3 is 14 residues. CDR1 and CDR2 (germline): SGHTS, YDEGEE. Trimming removed 4 bases from V and 1 base from J, with 11 bases in between. The CDR3 sequence: CASSTPVTNTEAFF. CDR3 bases: TGTGCCAGCAGCACCCCCGTCACGAACACTGAAGCTTTCTTT.

This clonotype was counted once. It may be a read error: a sequence one base away is much more abundant. This chain joins TRBV12-3 or TRBV12-4 and TRBJ2-7, with no clear D. The CDR3 loop spans 13 amino acids. Trimming took off 5 bases at V and 7 bases at J, with 15 bases between the two ends. In nucleotides, the CDR3 is TGTGCCAGCAGTCCCAACAAATACAATGAGCAGTACTTC. It is translated as CASSPNKYNEQYF.

This clonotype was found many times. The chain uses TRBV28 and TRBJ1-2, with D perhaps TRBD1 (5 bases). Germline V gene sequence: CDR1 MDHEN, CDR2 SYDVKM. V was cut by 3 bases and J by 5 bases, with 16 bases left in between. The CDR3 has 15 residues. The CDR3 here is CASSFQGSLTYGYTF. CDR3 nucleotides: TGTGCCAGCAGTTTCCAGGGTTCCTTGACTTATGGCTACACCTTC.

The rearrangement joins TRBV15 to TRBJ2-5, with 12 bases aligning to TRBD2. This CDR3 has 17 residues. The germline V gene has CDR1 LNHNV and CDR2 YYDKDF (reference sequence). Trimming cost V 3 bases and J 2 bases; bases outside gene matches: 7. In nucleotides, the CDR3 is TGTGCCACCAGCAGTCTAGCGGGAGGGTCGTTTCAAGAGACCCAGTACTTC. It yields the protein CATSSLAGGSFQETQYF.

Ten or more counts support this clonotype. This chain connects TRBV28 to TRBJ1-4, with a tentative D call TRBD1 (5 bases). Germline CDR1 is MDHEN and CDR2 is SYDVKM. Trimming pared 6 bases from V and 6 bases from J, leaving 14 bases between. This CDR3 is 14 amino acids long. CDR3 nucleotide sequence: TGTGCCAGCAGGGGGGGAAGCTTCGATGAAAAACTGTTTTTT. Translation: CASRGGSFDEKLFF. The full variable domain, completed using reference TRBV28 and TRBJ1-4, is DVKVTQSSRYLVKRTGEKVFLECVQDMDHENMFWYRQDPGLGLRLIYFSYDVKMKEKGDIPEGYSVSREKKERFSLILESASTNQTSMYLCASRGGSFDEKLFFGSGTQLSVL.

The chain has TRBV29-1 and TRBJ2-2; 9 bases match TRBD1. From germline, CDR1 is SQVTM and CDR2 ANQGSEA. Trimming cost V 8 bases and J 5 bases; bases outside gene matches: 6. This CDR3 comprises 13 residues. The CDR3 sequence: CSTDRGRTGELFF. CDR3 nucleotides: TGCAGCACTGACAGGGGGAGGACCGGGGAGCTGTTTTTT.

This clonotype was counted only a few times. This chain links TRBV7-9 with TRBJ1-1, with D maybe TRBD1 (5 bases). CDR3 length: 15 residues. Trimming stripped 5 bases from V and 1 base from J, with 14 bases between. The V gene's germline CDR1 is SEHNR and CDR2 FQNEAQ (reference sequence). CDR3 residues: CASSPSGTGNTEAFF. The DNA for the CDR3 is TGTGCCAGCAGCCCCTCCGGGACGGGGAACACTGAAGCTTTCTTT.

This clonotype showed up many times. The chain couples TRBV4-1 to TRBJ2-5; the match to TRBD1 covers 9 bases. With 1 base clipped from V and 5 bases from J, the junction kept 2 bases outside the gene matches. This CDR3 has 14 amino acids. The germline V gene encodes CDR1 MGHRA and CDR2 YSYEKL. CDR3 DNA: TGCGCCAGCAGCCAAGTAGGACAGGGGGAGACCCAGTACTTC. Amino acids: CASSQVGQGETQYF.

As regards this clonotype: Just one base apart from a much larger clone, this may be a read error. CDR3 region: CASSIRQIQETQYF. Here the CDR3 DNA reads TGTGCCAGCTCTATCAGACAGATCCAAGAGACCCAGTACTTC. The V gene is TRBV27, the J gene TRBJ2-5; D may be TRBD1 (5 bases). The V and J ends lost 8 bases and 1 base respectively, with 14 bases between them. The CDR3 spans 14 residues. Germline V CDR1 and CDR2: MNHEY, SMNVEV (reference sequence).

Ten or more counts support this clonotype. CDR3 nucleotide sequence: TGTGCCAGCAGTGCCACCGGCGGGTTCGTCAGGGTGAACACTGAAGCTTTCTTT. This sequence encodes CASSATGGFVRVNTEAFF. The rearrangement links TRBV6-1 to TRBJ1-1, with a possible D match to TRBD1 (5 bases). CDR1 and CDR2 (germline): MNHNS, SASEGT. The CDR3 consists of 18 residues. V was clipped by 4 bases and J by 0 bases, with 21 bases between them.

This clonotype has just a few counts. J is TRBJ1-4 and V is TRBV9; tentatively, D is TRBD1 (5 bases). Trimming removed 0 bases at V and 5 bases at J, with 11 bases between. From germline, CDR1 is SGDLS and CDR2 YYNGEE. The CDR3 is 15 residues long. The CDR3 protein is CASSVAPGINEKLFF. CDR3 nucleotides: TGTGCCAGCAGCGTAGCTCCAGGGATAAATGAAAAACTGTTTTTT.

This chain joins TRBV12-3 or TRBV12-4 and TRBJ2-4, with a weak D call TRBD1 (6 bases). The CDR3 length is 16 residues. Deletions cut 3 bases from V and 3 bases from J, with 15 bases between. The CDR3 loop reads CASSFYSGVDKNIQYF. CDR3 DNA: TGTGCCAGCAGTTTTTATTCAGGGGTGGACAAAAACATTCAGTACTTC.

J is TRBJ2-1 and V is TRBV7-8, with 12 bases aligning to TRBD2. The germline V gene encodes CDR1 SGHVS and CDR2 FQNEAQ. Trimming took 5 bases from V and 2 from J; bases not matched to a gene: 7. The CDR3 totals 17 residues. The CDR3 loop reads CASSPRLAGEAYNEQFF. The CDR3 nucleotides read TGTGCCAGCAGCCCCCGACTAGCGGGAGAAGCCTACAATGAGCAGTTCTTC.

This clonotype was seen at least ten times. J is TRBJ2-1 and V is TRBV20-1; D not certain. V lost 3 bases to trimming and J lost 7 bases, with 7 bases between them. This CDR3 has 11 residues. Germline CDR1 is DFQATT and CDR2 is SNEGSKA (reference sequence). DNA for the CDR3: TGCAGTGCTAGGCAGGCGAATGAGCAGTTCTTC. Its protein product is CSARQANEQFF.

In its sample, this clonotype was seen a few times. The V call is TRBV28, the J call TRBJ2-1, with a tentative D call TRBD2 (6 bases). CDR3 length: 17 residues. Trimming removed 2 bases at V and 0 bases at J, with 14 bases between. The germline gives CDR1 MDHEN, CDR2 SYDVKM. The CDR3 DNA sequence: TGTGCCAGCAGTTTAGACCTTAGCGGAAGCTCCTACAATGAGCAGTTCTTC. Its translation: CASSLDLSGSSYNEQFF.

The rearrangement links TRBV6-2 or TRBV6-3 to TRBJ2-5; 8 positions match TRBD1. This CDR3 contains 14 residues. Trimming removed 9 bases from V and 2 bases from J; junction bases left unmatched: 8. The germline gives CDR1 MNHEY, CDR2 SVGEGT. The chain's CDR3 is CASTGGWGQETQYF. The CDR3 nucleotides are TGTGCCAGTACAGGGGGTTGGGGTCAAGAGACCCAGTACTTC.

J is TRBJ2-5 and V is TRBV4-1; TRBD1 agrees at 10 bases. This CDR3 is built from 16 residues. J was trimmed by 5 bases and V by 1 base; bases with no gene match: 7. Germline V gene data show CDR1 as MGHRA and CDR2 as YSYEKL. The CDR3 DNA reads as TGCGCCAGCAGCCAAGGTCGACAGGGGGCAGGCGAGACCCAGTACTTC. Residues: CASSQGRQGAGETQYF.

This clonotype has at least ten counts. This sequence joins TRBV2 and TRBJ1-2, with a weak D call TRBD1 (5 bases). V lost 10 bases, J lost 4 bases, and 13 bases lay in between. The V gene's germline CDR1 is SNHLY and CDR2 FYNNEI. This CDR3 has 12 amino acids. The CDR3 reads CAIQGFGYGYTF. The CDR3 bases are TGTGCCATCCAGGGATTTGGCTATGGCTACACCTTC.